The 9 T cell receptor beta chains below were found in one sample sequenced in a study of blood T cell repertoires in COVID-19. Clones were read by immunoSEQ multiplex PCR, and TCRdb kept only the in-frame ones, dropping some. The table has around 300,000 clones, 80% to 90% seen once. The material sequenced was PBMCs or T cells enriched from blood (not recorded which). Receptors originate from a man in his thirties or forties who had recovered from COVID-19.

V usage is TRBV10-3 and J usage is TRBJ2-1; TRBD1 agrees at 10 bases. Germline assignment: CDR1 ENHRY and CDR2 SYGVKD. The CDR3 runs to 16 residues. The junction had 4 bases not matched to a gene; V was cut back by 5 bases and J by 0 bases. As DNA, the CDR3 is TGTGCCATCAGTCGGACAGGGGGAAGCTCCTACAATGAGCAGTTCTTC. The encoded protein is CAISRTGGSSYNEQFF.

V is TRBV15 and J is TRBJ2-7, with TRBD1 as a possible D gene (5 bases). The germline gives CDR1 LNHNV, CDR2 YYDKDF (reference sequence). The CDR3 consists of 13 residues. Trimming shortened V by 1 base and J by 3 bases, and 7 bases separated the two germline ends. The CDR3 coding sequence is TGTGCCACCAGCAGAGGGGGCGTCTACGAGCAGTACTTC. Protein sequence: CATSRGGVYEQYF.

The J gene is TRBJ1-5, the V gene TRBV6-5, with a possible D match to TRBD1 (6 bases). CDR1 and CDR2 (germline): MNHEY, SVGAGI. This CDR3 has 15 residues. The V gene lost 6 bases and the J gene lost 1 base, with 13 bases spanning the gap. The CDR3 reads CASSSDRSSNQPQHF. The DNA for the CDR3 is TGTGCCAGCAGCTCAGACAGGTCCAGCAATCAGCCCCAGCATTTT.

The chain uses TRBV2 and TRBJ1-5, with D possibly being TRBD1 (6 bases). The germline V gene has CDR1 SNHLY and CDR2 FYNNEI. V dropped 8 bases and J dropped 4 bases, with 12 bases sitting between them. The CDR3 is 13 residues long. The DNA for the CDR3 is TGTGCCAGCGGGGGGGGCCTAAATCAGCCCCAGCATTTT. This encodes CASGGGLNQPQHF. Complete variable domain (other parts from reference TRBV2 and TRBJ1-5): EPEVTQTPSHQVTQMGQEVILRCVPISNHLYFYWYRQILGQKVEFLVSFYNNEISEKSEIFDDQFSVERPDGSNFTLKIRSTKLEDSAMYFCASGGGLNQPQHFGDGTRLSIL.

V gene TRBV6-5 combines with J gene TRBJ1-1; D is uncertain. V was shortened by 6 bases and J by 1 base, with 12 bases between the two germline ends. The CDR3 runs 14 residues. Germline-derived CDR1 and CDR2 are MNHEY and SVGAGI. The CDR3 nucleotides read TGTGCCAGCAGGTCGGGTAGCCCGAACACTGAAGCTTTCTTT. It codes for CASRSGSPNTEAFF.

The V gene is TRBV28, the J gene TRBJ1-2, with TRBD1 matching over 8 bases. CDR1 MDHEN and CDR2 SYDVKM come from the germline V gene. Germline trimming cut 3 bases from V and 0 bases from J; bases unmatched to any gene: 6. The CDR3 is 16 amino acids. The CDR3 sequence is CASSLGTGFSNYGYTF. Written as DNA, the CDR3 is TGTGCCAGCAGTTTGGGGACAGGATTCTCTAACTATGGCTACACCTTC.

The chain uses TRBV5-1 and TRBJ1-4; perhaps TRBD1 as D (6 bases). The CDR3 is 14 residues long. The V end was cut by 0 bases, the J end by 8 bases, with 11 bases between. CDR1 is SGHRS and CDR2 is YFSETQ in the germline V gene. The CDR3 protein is CASSLAGGQEKLFF. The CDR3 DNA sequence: TGCGCCAGCAGCTTGGCGGGGGGCCAAGAAAAACTGTTTTTT.

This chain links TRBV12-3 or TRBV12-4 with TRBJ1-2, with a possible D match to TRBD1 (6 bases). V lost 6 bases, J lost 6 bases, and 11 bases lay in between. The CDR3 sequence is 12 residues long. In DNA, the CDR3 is TGTGCCAGCAGATGGACAGAGCATGGCTACACCTTC. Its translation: CASRWTEHGYTF.

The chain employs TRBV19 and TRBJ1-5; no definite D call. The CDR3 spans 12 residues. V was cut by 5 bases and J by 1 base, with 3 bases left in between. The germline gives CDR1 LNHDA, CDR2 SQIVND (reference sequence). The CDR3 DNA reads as TGTGCCAGTAGTCCGAGCAATCAGCCCCAGCATTTT. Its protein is CASSPSNQPQHF.